The 24 T cell receptor beta chains reported below all come from one sample, sequenced in a study of blood T cell repertoires in COVID-19. Assay: immunoSEQ multiplex PCR; the TCRdb copy retains only in-frame clones and omits some. The table includes 250,000 to 300,000 clones, approximately 89% detected once. Sequences were obtained from peripheral blood. The origin of the receptors is a woman in her seventies with COVID-19, enrolled during active disease.

V is TRBV7-9 and J is TRBJ2-2; 9 nucleotides agree with TRBD2. J was trimmed by 4 bases and V by 1 base; bases with no gene match: 4. There are 16 residues in the CDR3. Germline CDR1 is SEHNR and CDR2 is FQNEAQ (reference sequence). CDR3 in amino acids: CASSLVAGEGTGELFF. The CDR3 DNA is TGTGCCAGCAGCTTAGTAGCGGGAGAGGGCACCGGGGAGCTGTTTTTT.

The chain is built from TRBV7-9 and TRBJ2-7, with unresolved D. The CDR3 contains 15 residues. CDR1 and CDR2 from the germline V gene are SEHNR and FQNEAQ (reference sequence). V was pared by 1 base and J by 4 bases, with 14 bases between. CDR3 in amino acids: CASSLGAEILYEQYF. The CDR3 DNA follows: TGTGCCAGCAGCTTAGGGGCAGAAATCCTTTACGAGCAGTACTTC.

The gene calls are TRBV6-5 and TRBJ2-1; 8 bases line up with TRBD2. V was pared by 6 bases and J by 5 bases, with 9 bases of the junction left unmatched. The CDR3 has 15 amino acids. Germline assignment: CDR1 MNHEY and CDR2 SVGAGI. The CDR3: CASRRGAGADNEQFF. The CDR3 bases are TGTGCCAGCAGGAGGGGAGCGGGGGCCGACAATGAGCAGTTCTTC.

The V gene is TRBV28, the J gene TRBJ1-2; TRBD1 matches 8 bases. CDR1 and CDR2 (germline): MDHEN, SYDVKM. The CDR3 extends over 14 amino acids. J was trimmed by 1 base and V by 6 bases; bases with no gene match: 4. CDR3 DNA sequence: TGTGCCAGCAGCTCGGGACAGGTTAACTATGGCTACACCTTC. Translation: CASSSGQVNYGYTF.

The rearrangement joins TRBV6-5 to TRBJ2-1; D perhaps matches TRBD2 (6 bases). Per germline, CDR1 MNHEY and CDR2 SVGAGI. V lost 7 bases and J 4 bases, leaving 14 bases between the germline ends. The CDR3 has 14 residues. This chain's CDR3 is CASIIAETYNEQFF. The DNA of the CDR3 is TGTGCCAGCATCATAGCGGAAACTTACAATGAGCAGTTCTTC.

This chain joins TRBV11-3 and TRBJ2-3, with D perhaps matching TRBD2 (5 bases). The CDR3 is 14 residues long. Germline loops: CDR1 SGHNT, CDR2 YENEEA. V shed 5 bases and J shed 3 bases, with 12 bases lying between them. The DNA for the CDR3 is TGTGCCAGCAGCCCCCCCCAGCGGACAGATACGCAGTATTTT. This translates into CASSPPQRTDTQYF. Variable domain in full (rest from reference TRBV11-3 and TRBJ2-3): EAGVVQSPRYKIIEKKQPVAFWCNPISGHNTLYWYLQNLGQGPELLIRYENEEAVDDSQLPKDRFSAERLKGVDSTLKIQPAELGDSAVYLCASSPPQRTDTQYFGPGTRLTVL.

This sequence joins TRBV9 and TRBJ2-1; tentatively, D is TRBD1 (5 bases). The CDR3 covers 12 residues. The V gene lost 3 bases and the J gene lost 9 bases, with 10 bases spanning the gap. CDR1 and CDR2 from the germline V gene are SGDLS and YYNGEE. The CDR3 here is CASSAAGREQFF. For the CDR3, the DNA is TGTGCCAGCAGCGCTGCAGGGCGTGAGCAGTTCTTC. Together with reference TRBV9 and TRBJ2-1, the CDR3 gives the full variable domain: DSGVTQTPKHLITATGQRVTLRCSPRSGDLSVYWYQQSLDQGLQFLIQYYNGEERAKGNILERFSAQQFPDLHSELNLSSLELGDSALYFCASSAAGREQFFGPGTRLTVL.

V usage is TRBV11-2 and J usage is TRBJ1-3; TRBD1 agrees at 9 bases. This CDR3 has 15 residues. Germline V lookup: CDR1 SGHAT, CDR2 FQNNGV. The V segment lost 5 bases and the J segment 1 base; nucleotides outside the gene matches: 3. Here the CDR3 reads CASSLGTGSGNTIYF. The CDR3 DNA reads TGTGCCAGCAGCCTCGGGACAGGGTCTGGAAACACCATATATTTT.

V and J are TRBV5-1 and TRBJ2-7; 9 positions match TRBD1. This CDR3 spans 12 amino acids. Germline lookup yields CDR1 SGHRS and CDR2 YFSETQ. Trimming took 3 bases from V and 5 from J; bases not matched to a gene: 0. The CDR3 sequence is CASSWTGDEQYF. The CDR3 coding sequence is TGCGCCAGCAGCTGGACAGGGGACGAGCAGTACTTC.

V and J are TRBV5-1 and TRBJ1-2; D might be TRBD1 (6 bases). The CDR3 loop spans 16 amino acids. The V end was cut by 5 bases, the J end by 4 bases, with 21 bases between. Germline loops: CDR1 SGHRS, CDR2 YFSETQ. CDR3 sequence (DNA): TGCGCCAGCAGTTCCAATCAGGGGACGTTACCCTATGGCTACACCTTC. Translating gives CASSSNQGTLPYGYTF.

The V call is TRBV6-1, the J call TRBJ2-7; 8 nucleotides match TRBD2. The V gene end was trimmed by 0 bases and the J gene end by 2 bases; junction bases not matched to a gene: 3. Germline-derived CDR1 and CDR2 are MNHNS and SASEGT. The CDR3 runs to 15 residues. The CDR3 loop is CASSEAPSGPYEQYF. CDR3 in DNA: TGTGCCAGCAGTGAAGCTCCTAGCGGGCCCTACGAGCAGTACTTC.

V gene TRBV5-1 combines with J gene TRBJ2-1; 8 bases agree with TRBD2. V shed 4 bases, J shed 7 bases, and the junction held 10 bases outside the gene matches. The CDR3 consists of 15 residues. The germline V gene encodes CDR1 SGHRS and CDR2 YFSETQ. The CDR3 reads CASSLSGTSRNEQFF. The CDR3 nucleotides are TGCGCCAGCAGCCTTAGCGGGACCAGCCGAAATGAGCAGTTCTTC.

The chain uses TRBV7-2 and TRBJ1-4; TRBD1 is a possible D gene (5 bases). The CDR3 is made up of 14 amino acids. The V end was cut by 5 bases, the J end by 9 bases, with 16 bases between. From germline, CDR1 is SGHTA and CDR2 FQGNSA. This CDR3 reads CASSPGRGGKKLFF. Here the CDR3 DNA reads TGTGCCAGCAGCCCCGGGAGGGGTGGGAAAAAACTGTTTTTT.

The chain has TRBV13 and TRBJ1-4, with 10 nucleotides matching TRBD1. The CDR3 totals 19 residues. Germline V gene sequence: CDR1 PRHDT, CDR2 FYEKMQ (reference sequence). V lost 5 bases to trimming and J lost 3 bases; unmatched junction nucleotides: 15. CDR3 DNA sequence: TGTGCCAGCAGCCTCCGCGTGGGGACAGGGGCGCGGGCTAATGAAAAACTGTTTTTT. This translates into CASSLRVGTGARANEKLFF.

The V and J genes are TRBV10-3 and TRBJ2-1; 8 positions agree with TRBD1. The J segment lost 5 bases and the V segment lost 10 bases, leaving 7 bases of the junction unmatched. Germline values: CDR1 ENHRY, CDR2 SYGVKD. The CDR3 has 13 amino acids. The CDR3 loop reads CATTGTGDNEQFF. In DNA form, the CDR3 reads TGTGCCACCACCGGGACAGGCGACAATGAGCAGTTCTTC.

CDR3 region: CATLGGRGEETQYF. The DNA of the CDR3 is TGTGCCACCCTTGGGGGGCGGGGGGAAGAGACCCAGTACTTC. The chain has TRBV24-1 and TRBJ2-5; 8 nucleotides align to TRBD2. V lost 9 bases and J lost 3; bases outside the gene matches: 8. The CDR3 runs to 14 residues. Germline CDR1 reads KGHDR; CDR2 reads SFDVKD.

The CDR3 DNA is TGTGCCACCAGCAGAGGGGGGTACAGGGAGAATGGCTACACCTTC. Protein product: CATSRGGYRENGYTF. The chain recombines TRBV15 with TRBJ1-2, with D possibly being TRBD1 (6 bases). Trimming cost V 1 base and J 6 bases, with 15 bases left between them. CDR3 size: 15 residues. CDR1 and CDR2 (germline): LNHNV, YYDKDF (reference sequence).

The V and J genes are TRBV7-3 and TRBJ2-3, with D possibly TRBD2 on 6 matching bases. Germline assignment: CDR1 SGHTA and CDR2 FQGTGA. The CDR3 spans 15 residues. Trimming shortened V by 5 bases and J by 2 bases, and 14 bases separated the two germline ends. The DNA of the CDR3 is TGTGCCAGCAGCCGAGACCGGGACTTCACAGATACGCAGTATTTT. Translation gives CASSRDRDFTDTQYF.

This rearrangement joins TRBV24-1 to TRBJ1-2, with D tentatively TRBD1 (5 bases). The CDR3 contains 16 residues. Germline V lookup: CDR1 KGHDR, CDR2 SFDVKD. Trimming shortened V by 0 bases and J by 3 bases, and 13 bases separated the two germline ends. CDR3 protein: CATSDLGDRSHYGYTF. The CDR3, as DNA: TGTGCCACCAGTGATTTGGGCGACAGAAGTCACTATGGCTACACCTTC.

The chain carries TRBV2 and TRBJ2-7; TRBD1 might be the D (6 bases). Germline lookup yields CDR1 SNHLY and CDR2 FYNNEI. V gave up 2 bases and J gave up 5 bases, with 13 bases separating them. The CDR3 sequence is 14 residues long. CDR3: CASSESGVAHEQYF. As DNA, the CDR3 is TGTGCCAGCAGTGAATCAGGGGTCGCCCACGAGCAGTACTTC.

This sequence joins TRBV7-9 and TRBJ1-1; TRBD1 aligns across 9 bases. With 5 bases clipped from V and 0 bases from J, the junction kept 4 bases outside the gene matches. This CDR3 has 15 amino acids. CDR1 is SEHNR, CDR2 FQNEAQ, per germline (reference sequence). This CDR3 reads CASSINRGLNTEAFF. CDR3 DNA: TGTGCCAGCAGCATCAACAGGGGGCTGAACACTGAAGCTTTCTTT.

V usage is TRBV5-1 and J usage is TRBJ2-3, with unresolved D. V gave up 4 bases and J gave up 1 base, with 7 bases separating them. The germline V gene encodes CDR1 SGHRS and CDR2 YFSETQ. This CDR3 is built from 13 residues. For the CDR3, the DNA is TGCGCCAGCAGCGTGGCGGGCACAGATACGCAGTATTTT. Its protein product is CASSVAGTDTQYF.

The chain uses TRBV5-1 and TRBJ2-7; TRBD1 might be the D (6 bases). V was shortened by 0 bases and J by 7 bases, with 8 bases between the two germline ends. CDR3 length: 12 amino acids. Germline V gene lookup returns CDR1 SGHRS and CDR2 YFSETQ. CDR3 in amino acids: CASSLDRDEQYF. CDR3 nucleotides: TGCGCCAGCAGCTTGGACAGGGATGAGCAGTACTTC. Combining the CDR3 with reference TRBV5-1 and TRBJ2-7 gives the whole variable domain KAGVTQTPRYLIKTRGQQVTLSCSPISGHRSVSWYQQTPGQGLQFLFEYFSETQRNKGNFPGRFSGRQFSNSRSEMNVSTLELGDSALYLCASSLDRDEQYFGPGTRLTVT.

The chain has TRBV7-8 and TRBJ2-7, with D possibly being TRBD1 (6 bases). V lost 6 bases and J 0 bases, leaving 12 bases between the germline ends. Germline V gives CDR1 SGHVS, CDR2 FQNEAQ. The length of the CDR3 is 14 residues. This chain's CDR3 is CASRDRRSSYEQYF. The CDR3 region has the DNA TGTGCCAGCAGAGACAGGAGGAGCTCCTACGAGCAGTACTTC.